What follows are 29 T cell receptor beta chains derived from one specimen sequenced in a study of T cells after yellow fever vaccination. MiXCR, run by TCRdb on the 5' RACE reads, gives a single entry per CDR3 protein. The table includes a few hundred thousand distinct CDR3 sequences, about 6.2% detected once. The starting material was PBMCs, obtained 5 days after the yellow fever booster vaccination. All receptors derive from a man aged 30 to 39 who received the YFV17D yellow fever vaccine.

This clonotype was picked up many times. CDR3: CASSLNNQETQYF. DNA for the CDR3: TGTGCCAGCAGCTTGAACAATCAAGAGACCCAGTACTTC. This sequence joins TRBV5-6 and TRBJ2-5; D uncertain. Germline CDR1 reads SGHDT; CDR2 reads YYEEEE. Trimming stripped 1 base from V and 2 bases from J, with 6 bases between. This CDR3 has 13 residues.

As regards this clonotype: One junction end disagrees with the germline gene, perhaps due to a read error. The V call is TRBV7-9, the J call TRBJ2-6; either TRBD1 or TRBD2 may supply D (5 bases each). This CDR3 contains 17 residues. Germline CDR1 and CDR2: SEHNR and FQNEAQ (reference sequence). The DNA of the CDR3 is TGTGCCAGCAGCTCTCCGGGACGGAACTCTGGGGCCAACGTCCTGTCTTTC. Translating it yields CASSSPGRNSGANVLSF. Full variable domain (outside the CDR3, taken from reference TRBV7-9 and TRBJ2-6): DTGVSQNPRHKITKRGQNVTFRCDPISEHNRLYWYRQTLGQGPEFLTYFQNEAQLEKSRLLSDRFSAERPKGSFSTLEIQRTEQGDSAMYLCASSSPGRNSGANVLSFGAGSRLTVL.

The CDR3 DNA sequence: TGTGCCAGCAGCGGGCACCTTTCCTACGAGCAGTACTTC. Translation: CASSGHLSYEQYF. The V gene is TRBV25-1, the J gene TRBJ2-7; D not resolved. Per the germline V gene, CDR1 is MGHDK and CDR2 is SYGVNS. V shed 6 bases and J shed 1 base, with 10 bases lying between them. The length of the CDR3 is 13 residues.

This clonotype was found a few times. The chain uses TRBV28 and TRBJ2-7; possibly TRBD1 for D (7 bases). V lost 10 bases and J lost 4, with 20 bases in between. The CDR3 runs 14 residues. CDR1 is MDHEN, CDR2 SYDVKM, per germline. The CDR3 region has the DNA TGTGCCACCCTCGGTGCGGGACAGCGATACGAGCAGTACTTC. This encodes CATLGAGQRYEQYF.

This chain uses TRBV12-3 or TRBV12-4 with TRBJ1-6, with D maybe TRBD1 (5 bases). The CDR3 has 14 amino acids. V was cut by 2 bases and J by 8 bases, with 10 bases left in between. CDR3: CASSLQTVDSPLHF. The CDR3 DNA follows: TGTGCCAGCAGTTTACAGACAGTCGATTCACCCCTCCACTTT.

The chain combines TRBV6-1 with TRBJ2-1, with no clear D. The CDR3 spans 15 residues. Looked up from germline, CDR1 is MNHNS and CDR2 is SASEGT. Trimming removed 7 bases from V and 1 base from J, with 14 bases in between. The CDR3, as DNA: TGTGCCAGCACCTCTTCATGGGGTTCCTACAATGAGCAGTTCTTC. It is translated as CASTSSWGSYNEQFF.

This clonotype was observed at least ten times. The chain couples TRBV5-1 to TRBJ1-6, with D tentatively TRBD1 (6 bases). The germline gives CDR1 SGHRS, CDR2 YFSETQ. V was pared by 4 bases and J by 7 bases, with 15 bases between. The CDR3 is made up of 15 amino acids. Here the CDR3 reads CASSTDSRFNSPLHF. CDR3 DNA sequence: TGCGCCAGCAGCACGGACAGCCGCTTCAATTCACCCCTCCACTTT.

This clonotype was seen ten or more times. CDR3 sequence reads: CASSVRSGDREQYF. The CDR3 nucleotides are TGTGCCAGCAGTGTACGATCAGGGGATCGGGAGCAGTACTTC. The chain links TRBV25-1 to TRBJ2-7; maybe TRBD1 (6 bases). The germline V and J ends were trimmed by 4 bases and 7 bases, with 17 bases remaining between them. This CDR3 comprises 14 residues. Germline-derived CDR1 and CDR2 are MGHDK and SYGVNS.

This clonotype was found many times. The chain combines TRBV5-6 with TRBJ2-5; a possible D gene is TRBD2 (6 bases). Germline CDR1 reads SGHDT; CDR2 reads YYEEEE. The CDR3 has 12 amino acids. Trimming took 6 bases from V and 5 from J, leaving 11 bases between them. CDR3 sequence (DNA): TGTGCCAGCAACCCTGGGGGGGAGACCCAGTACTTC. Translation: CASNPGGETQYF.

This chain uses TRBV20-1 with TRBJ2-1; 10 bases match TRBD2. The trim removed 5 bases at V and 8 bases at J, leaving 9 bases unmatched. Germline V gives CDR1 DFQATT, CDR2 SNEGSKA (reference sequence). The CDR3 is 14 amino acids. CDR3 loop: CSAPWGTSDYEQFF. The DNA of the CDR3 is TGCAGTGCTCCGTGGGGGACTAGCGACTATGAGCAGTTCTTC.

This clonotype has only a few counts. J is TRBJ2-7 and V is TRBV20-1; D call uncertain. V lost 0 bases and J 5 bases, leaving 8 bases between the germline ends. Germline lookup yields CDR1 DFQATT and CDR2 SNEGSKA (reference sequence). This CDR3 is built from 12 residues. The chain's CDR3 is CSARDLMNEQYF. The CDR3 nucleotides read TGCAGTGCTAGAGATCTTATGAACGAGCAGTACTTC.

A few counts support this clonotype. The chain has TRBV30 and TRBJ2-3, with 8 bases lining up with TRBD2. CDR3 length equals 20 residues. The V and J ends lost 4 bases and 0 bases, in that order; junction bases with no gene match: 21. Germline CDR1 and CDR2: GTSNPN and SVGIG (reference sequence). CDR3 loop: CAWTLRGTRGGRTSTDTQYF. CDR3 nucleotides: TGTGCCTGGACGCTCCGGGGGACTAGAGGTGGGCGAACTAGCACAGATACGCAGTATTTT.

There are many counts of this clonotype. The genes are TRBV7-2 and TRBJ2-3; D is uncertain. CDR3 length equals 13 residues. With 1 base removed from V and 2 bases from J, the gap between germline ends came to 4 bases. Per germline, CDR1 SGHTA and CDR2 FQGNSA. CDR3 region: CASSLVHTDTQYF. The CDR3 DNA sequence: TGTGCCAGCAGCTTAGTACACACAGATACGCAGTATTTT.

This clonotype was observed a handful of times. The chain recombines TRBV10-2 with TRBJ2-3; D gene unclear. The CDR3 consists of 12 residues. The germline V and J ends were trimmed by 11 bases and 5 bases, with 14 bases remaining between them. CDR1 WSHSY and CDR2 SAAADI come from the germline V gene. The CDR3 region is CACSRLGDTQYF. The CDR3 region has the DNA TGCGCCTGCTCAAGGTTGGGAGATACGCAGTATTTT.

This clonotype has more than one count but fewer than ten. This sequence joins TRBV4-1 and TRBJ1-1, with D hard to call. CDR1 and CDR2 (germline): MGHRA, YSYEKL. The CDR3 loop spans 12 amino acids. Between the trimmed V and J ends, which lost 6 bases and 2 bases, there was a span of 7 bases. CDR3 nucleotide sequence: TGCGCCAGCAGGCGGGATAACACTGAAGCTTTCTTT. Amino acids: CASRRDNTEAFF.

This clonotype was seen ten or more times. The chain joins TRBV20-1 to TRBJ2-3; D call uncertain. Looked up from germline, CDR1 is DFQATT and CDR2 is SNEGSKA (reference sequence). This CDR3 is built from 13 residues. Trimming shortened V by 2 bases and J by 2 bases, and 8 bases separated the two germline ends. As DNA, the CDR3 is TGCAGTGCTAGAATGCCCTACACAGATACGCAGTATTTT. This gives the protein CSARMPYTDTQYF.

This clonotype turned up a few times. The CDR3 loop is CASSLSGPLNEQYF. The CDR3 bases are TGTGCCAGCAGCTTGAGCGGGCCCCTCAACGAGCAGTACTTC. The chain joins TRBV7-6 to TRBJ2-7; D possibly corresponds to TRBD2 (6 bases). CDR1 is SGHVS and CDR2 is FNYEAQ in the germline V gene. This CDR3 has 14 amino acids. The V end was cut by 3 bases, the J end by 5 bases, with 14 bases between.

The chain is built from TRBV20-1 and TRBJ2-2, with 8 bases that match TRBD2. Per the germline V gene, CDR1 is DFQATT and CDR2 is SNEGSKA (reference sequence). The junction had 1 base not matched to a gene; V was cut back by 3 bases and J by 4 bases. The CDR3 sequence is 13 residues long. The CDR3 nucleotides are TGCAGTGCTAGGGCGGGAGGCACCGGGGAGCTGTTTTTT. Its protein product is CSARAGGTGELFF.

This clonotype occurred a few times. Here the CDR3 reads CASTYSGGRYEQFF. The DNA of the CDR3 is TGTGCCAGCACCTATAGCGGGGGGCGGTATGAGCAGTTCTTC. The chain joins TRBV28 to TRBJ2-1, with 10 positions matching TRBD2. The germline V gene encodes CDR1 MDHEN and CDR2 SYDVKM. V shed 7 bases and J 8 bases; nucleotides not matched to a gene: 8. There are 14 residues in the CDR3.

This clonotype was seen a few times. The chain has TRBV3-1 and TRBJ2-5; 10 bases fit TRBD2. Germline CDR1 reads LGHDT; CDR2 reads YNNKEL (reference sequence). The CDR3 is 20 residues long. V gave up 1 base and J gave up 2 bases; unmatched junction bases: 16. The CDR3 reads CASSQGLAGTKSPSQETQYF. The CDR3 DNA reads as TGTGCCAGCAGCCAAGGACTAGCGGGTACCAAGAGCCCCTCTCAAGAGACCCAGTACTTC.

The sample holds a few counts of this clonotype. V gene TRBV30 combines with J gene TRBJ1-1; no firm D call. CDR1 and CDR2 from the germline V gene are GTSNPN and SVGIG (reference sequence). The CDR3 contains 12 residues. Trimming took off 4 bases at V and 3 bases at J, with 9 bases between the two ends. CDR3 loop: CAWISRDTEAFF. In DNA form, the CDR3 reads TGTGCCTGGATTTCCCGGGACACTGAAGCTTTCTTT. The full variable domain, its missing parts supplied by reference TRBV30 and TRBJ1-1, is SQTIHQWPATLVQPVGSPLSLECTVEGTSNPNLYWYRQAAGRGLQLLFYSVGIGQISSEVPQNLSASRPQDRQFILSSKKLLLSDSGFYLCAWISRDTEAFFGQGTRLTVV.

The chain is built from TRBV24-1 and TRBJ1-1, with unresolved D. V was trimmed by 3 bases and J by 7 bases, leaving 5 bases between them. Germline lookup yields CDR1 KGHDR and CDR2 SFDVKD. This CDR3 comprises 11 residues. The CDR3, as DNA: TGTGCCACCAGTGATACCCATGAAGCTTTCTTT. This sequence encodes CATSDTHEAFF.

V usage is TRBV27 and J usage is TRBJ2-4; 7 bases are a match to TRBD1. The J segment lost 1 base and the V segment lost 0 bases, leaving 9 bases of the junction unmatched. CDR3 length: 18 residues. The germline gives CDR1 MNHEY, CDR2 SMNVEV (reference sequence). This chain's CDR3 is CASSLSRGSSTAKNIQYF. The CDR3 bases are TGTGCCAGCAGTTTATCCAGGGGGAGTTCGACGGCCAAAAACATTCAGTACTTC.

This clonotype was found a few times. This chain links TRBV28 with TRBJ2-2; weak D call: TRBD2 (5 bases). V was clipped by 6 bases and J by 4 bases, with 21 bases between them. Germline CDR1 is MDHEN and CDR2 is SYDVKM. CDR3 length: 17 amino acids. The DNA of the CDR3 is TGTGCCAGCAGCACTTTAACGTTAGCCGGGGTCACCGGGGAGCTGTTTTTT. It yields the protein CASSTLTLAGVTGELFF.

This chain links TRBV7-2 with TRBJ1-2, with 8 bases fitting TRBD1. CDR1 and CDR2 (germline): SGHTA, FQGNSA. With V trimmed by 5 bases and J by 7 bases, 15 bases remained unmatched. The CDR3 loop spans 16 amino acids. The CDR3 protein is CASSPTRTGTLGGYTF. The CDR3 DNA sequence: TGTGCCAGCAGCCCGACCCGGACAGGGACGCTTGGTGGCTACACCTTC. Supplemented by reference TRBV7-2 and TRBJ1-2, the full variable domain reads GAGVSQSPSNKVTEKGKDVELRCDPISGHTALYWYRQSLGQGLEFLIYFQGNSAPDKSGLPSDRFSAERTGGSVSTLTIQRTQQEDSAVYLCASSPTRTGTLGGYTFGSGTRLTVV.

This clonotype was seen many times. At one boundary the junction diverges from the germline segment, which might be a read error. This chain uses TRBV5-1 with TRBJ2-5; TRBD1 agrees at 9 bases. This CDR3 is 13 amino acids long. CDR1 and CDR2 from the germline V gene are SGHRS and YFSETQ. This chain's CDR3 is CASSRTGEETQYF. As DNA, the CDR3 is TGTGCCAGCTCTCGGACAGGGGAAGAGACCCAGTACTTC.

This clonotype was recorded many times. This rearrangement joins TRBV28 to TRBJ2-7, with D unclear. CDR1 is MDHEN and CDR2 is SYDVKM in the germline V gene. Trimming left V 3 bases short and J 2 bases short, with 8 bases between. There are 13 residues in the CDR3. DNA for the CDR3: TGTGCCAGCAGTTTCGGTAGAACCTACGAGCAGTACTTC. This codes for CASSFGRTYEQYF. The variable domain in full, with the rest retrieved from reference TRBV28 and TRBJ2-7, is DVKVTQSSRYLVKRTGEKVFLECVQDMDHENMFWYRQDPGLGLRLIYFSYDVKMKEKGDIPEGYSVSREKKERFSLILESASTNQTSMYLCASSFGRTYEQYFGPGTRLTVT.

Ten or more counts support this clonotype. The CDR3 sequence: CASSLGTGSSPLHF. The CDR3 DNA follows: TGTGCCAGCAGTTTAGGCACAGGGAGTTCACCCCTCCACTTT. This chain links TRBV12-3 or TRBV12-4 with TRBJ1-6; D may be TRBD1 (6 bases). V dropped 1 base and J dropped 9 bases, with 10 bases sitting between them. The CDR3 has 14 amino acids.

This clonotype has a count of ten or more. V is TRBV7-9 and J is TRBJ2-2; D tentatively reads TRBD1 or TRBD2 (5 bases each). V was clipped by 5 bases and J by 6 bases, with 19 bases between them. Germline V gene sequence: CDR1 SEHNR, CDR2 FQNEAQ (reference sequence). The CDR3 is made up of 16 amino acids. CDR3 in DNA: TGTGCCAGCAGCCCCCTTGGACTGGGGCGAGCCGGGGAGCTGTTTTTT. It specifies CASSPLGLGRAGELFF.